The clone carrying this T cell receptor (beta chain) was detected many times. This sample is part of a study of identical twins. Using its own MiXCR run on the 5' RACE reads, TCRdb lists one record per CDR3 protein. The sample gives under 250,000 distinct CDR3 sequences, 6% to 8.5% of which show up once; over 5% is in the top ten. CDR1 ENHRY and CDR2 SYGVKD come from the germline V gene. This CDR3 has 11 residues. With 9 bases removed from V and 6 bases from J, the gap between germline ends came to 11 bases. These data also formed part of another study, on yellow fever vaccine responses in identical twins.

The TCR sequence derives from a woman younger than 30 in good health. The sequencing input was CD8+ T cells sorted from blood. The chain recombines TRBV10-3 with TRBJ2-5; unclear D gene. This CDR3 is CAIGEVQTQYF. The DNA of the CDR3 is TGTGCCATAGGCGAAGTACAGACCCAGTACTTC.